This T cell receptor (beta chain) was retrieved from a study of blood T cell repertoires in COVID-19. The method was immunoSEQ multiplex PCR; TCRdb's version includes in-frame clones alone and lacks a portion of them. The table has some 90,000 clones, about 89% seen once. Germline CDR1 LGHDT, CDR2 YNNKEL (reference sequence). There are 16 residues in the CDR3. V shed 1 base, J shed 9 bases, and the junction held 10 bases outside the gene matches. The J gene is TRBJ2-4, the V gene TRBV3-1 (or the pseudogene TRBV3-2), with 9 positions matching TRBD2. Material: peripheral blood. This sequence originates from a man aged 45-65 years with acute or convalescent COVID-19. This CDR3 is CASSQGMRLAATIQYF. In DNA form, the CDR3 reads TGTGCCAGCAGCCAAGGCATGAGACTAGCGGCTACCATTCAGTACTTC.